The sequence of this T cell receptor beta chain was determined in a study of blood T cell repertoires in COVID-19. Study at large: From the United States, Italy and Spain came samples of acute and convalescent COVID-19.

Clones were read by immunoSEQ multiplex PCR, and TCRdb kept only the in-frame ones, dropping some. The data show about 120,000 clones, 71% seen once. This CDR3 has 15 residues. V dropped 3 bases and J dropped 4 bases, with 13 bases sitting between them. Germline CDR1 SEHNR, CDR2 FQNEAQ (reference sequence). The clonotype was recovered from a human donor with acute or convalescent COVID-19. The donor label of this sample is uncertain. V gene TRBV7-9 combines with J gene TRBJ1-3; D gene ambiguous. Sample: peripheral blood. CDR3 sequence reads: CASSFLWEKGNTIYF. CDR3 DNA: TGTGCCAGCAGCTTTCTCTGGGAGAAGGGAAACACCATATATTTT.